This T cell receptor (beta chain) was recovered during a study of T cells in Graves' hyperthyroidism and ophthalmopathy. Study-level information: At the time of initial diagnosis and before any treatment, peripheral blood was collected.

The table lists this clonotype with many counts. Active moderate-to-severe ophthalmopathy, Clinical Activity Score at least 3, NOSPECS at least 4, under 3 months' duration. Diagnosis rested on symptoms, serum thyroxine and TRAb, thyroid ultrasound, and orbital computed tomography. This sample holds PBMCs from less than 11 ml fresh peripheral blood. Amplified TCR beta CDR3 regions came from RNA transcripts. The TCR CDR3 was amplified in a first-round RT-PCR using the HTBI primer set. Via MiXCR, TCRdb re-called the multiplex PCR reads, giving one row per CDR3 protein. The table lists 390,000 or so distinct CDR3 sequences, roughly 15% of them singletons. The length of the CDR3 is 15 residues. Germline V lookup: CDR1 MNHNS, CDR2 SASEGT. Trimming removed 6 bases from V and 4 bases from J; junction bases left unmatched: 9.

The sample comprised blood. V gene TRBV6-1 combines with J gene TRBJ1-2, with TRBD1 matching 9 bases. This TCR came from a man between 18 and 29 years old with Graves' ophthalmopathy. The CDR3 spells CASRPGTGFSYGYTF. As DNA, the CDR3 is TGTGCCAGCAGACCCGGGACAGGGTTTAGCTATGGCTACACCTTC.